A single sample is the source of the 6 T cell receptor beta chains below, sequenced in a study of metastatic and nonmetastatic thyroid tumors. TCRdb re-clonotyped the PCR reads via MiXCR. The table records 3,000 to 4,000 clones, less than 40% of them present only once. Thyroid surgery was preceded by no treatment in any patient. Sequenced input: adjacent normal tissue. These receptors all come from a male donor with papillary thyroid cancer or a benign thyroid nodule (not recorded which). Some clones in this sample may be carry-over from other donors' samples.

The chain carries TRBV20-1 and TRBJ1-6; no clear D gene. V lost 0 bases, J lost 6 bases, and 15 bases lay in between. Per the germline V gene, CDR1 is DFQATT and CDR2 is SNEGSKA (reference sequence). The CDR3 runs to 16 residues. CDR3 DNA sequence: TGCAGTGCTAGAGATCTGCTGGGAGGGAGTAATTCACCCCTCCACTTT. The encoded protein is CSARDLLGGSNSPLHF.

The V and J genes are TRBV6-1 and TRBJ2-7; D is uncertain. The CDR3 runs to 13 residues. Trimming removed 7 bases from V and 2 bases from J, with 12 bases in between. The germline gives CDR1 MNHNS, CDR2 SASEGT. Here the CDR3 DNA reads TGTGCCAGCAAACGCGGCAGCCCCTACGAGCAGTACTTC. Protein: CASKRGSPYEQYF.

This sequence joins TRBV2 and TRBJ2-7, with D possibly TRBD2 on 5 matching bases. With 9 bases removed from V and 3 bases from J, the gap between germline ends came to 12 bases. Germline loops: CDR1 SNHLY, CDR2 FYNNEI. The CDR3 runs 12 residues. CDR3 protein: CASSSGYYEQYF. CDR3 DNA: TGTGCCAGTTCGTCGGGGTACTACGAGCAGTACTTC.

V is TRBV6-5 and J is TRBJ2-7, with D perhaps TRBD1 (6 bases). Germline-derived CDR1 and CDR2 are MNHEY and SVGAGI. V dropped 2 bases and J dropped 4 bases, with 9 bases sitting between them. This CDR3 is built from 13 residues. CDR3 loop: CASSYGTMYEQYF. The DNA of the CDR3 is TGTGCCAGCAGTTACGGGACAATGTACGAGCAGTACTTC.

The CDR3 region has the DNA TGTGCCAGCAGACCGACCCAGGGGGCGCGGGGTGGCTACACCTTC. Protein product: CASRPTQGARGGYTF. This chain connects TRBV6-1 to TRBJ1-2; TRBD1 aligns across 8 bases. This CDR3 region has 15 residues. Germline lookup yields CDR1 MNHNS and CDR2 SASEGT. The junction had 13 bases not matched to a gene; V was cut back by 6 bases and J by 7 bases.

J is TRBJ2-7 and V is TRBV29-1, with D uncertain. The CDR3 sequence is 18 residues long. V shed 1 base and J shed 5 bases, with 27 bases lying between them. Germline V gene data show CDR1 as SQVTM and CDR2 as ANQGSEA. CDR3: CSVEAPDVPGQAPDEQYF. DNA of the CDR3: TGCAGCGTTGAAGCTCCAGATGTCCCCGGCCAGGCGCCTGACGAGCAGTACTTC.